Shown below are 24 T cell receptor beta chains from a single sample sequenced in a study of OX40 agonist ivuxolimab in advanced cancers. The protocol was immunoSEQ multiplex PCR, while the TCRdb copy is restricted to in-frame clones and leaves out a portion. Of 40,000 or so clones detected, about 90% appear once; the ten largest clones hold approximately 0.6%. Specimen: CD4+ or CD8+ T cells sorted from blood, collected in a trial of the OX40 agonist ivuxolimab. The origin of the receptors is an adult with an advanced solid tumor such as melanoma, head and neck, liver or kidney cancer.

The CDR3 sequence is CASSPLDGWDTEAFF. The CDR3, as DNA: TGTGCCAGCAGCCCCCTCGATGGCTGGGACACTGAAGCTTTCTTT. This chain connects TRBV5-5 to TRBJ1-1, with D unresolved. Looked up from germline, CDR1 is SGHKS and CDR2 is YYEKEE (reference sequence). The V end lost 4 bases, the J end lost 3 bases, and 16 bases lay between the germline ends. The CDR3 has 15 residues.

The chain recombines TRBV5-1 with TRBJ2-7, with 8 bases matching TRBD1. V shed 3 bases, J shed 6 bases, and the junction held 8 bases outside the gene matches. Germline assignment: CDR1 SGHRS and CDR2 YFSETQ. The CDR3 contains 14 residues. This CDR3 reads CASSSFGQGSEQYF. CDR3 sequence (DNA): TGCGCCAGCAGCTCCTTCGGACAGGGATCCGAGCAGTACTTC. Full variable domain (rest looked up from reference TRBV5-1 and TRBJ2-7): KAGVTQTPRYLIKTRGQQVTLSCSPISGHRSVSWYQQTPGQGLQFLFEYFSETQRNKGNFPGRFSGRQFSNSRSEMNVSTLELGDSALYLCASSSFGQGSEQYFGPGTRLTVT.

The rearrangement joins TRBV6-5 to TRBJ1-1; 7 nucleotides line up with TRBD1. The CDR3 has 13 residues. With V trimmed by 6 bases and J by 1 base, 2 bases remained unmatched. Germline V gene lookup returns CDR1 MNHEY and CDR2 SVGAGI. In DNA form, the CDR3 reads TGTGCCAGCAGGGGGACAGCGAACACTGAAGCTTTCTTT. Amino acids: CASRGTANTEAFF.

This clone was counted only a few times. The V and J genes are TRBV10-3 and TRBJ1-2; 8 nucleotides agree with TRBD1. The CDR3 length is 17 residues. Germline V gives CDR1 ENHRY, CDR2 SYGVKD. V lost 3 bases, J lost 4 bases, and 13 bases stayed unmatched. CDR3 loop: CAISDRDRSELGYGYTF. CDR3 bases: TGTGCCATCAGTGACCGGGACAGGAGTGAGCTAGGCTATGGCTACACCTTC.

The chain carries TRBV25-1 and TRBJ1-6; TRBD1 agrees at 8 bases. Germline V CDR1 and CDR2: MGHDK, SYGVNS. The CDR3 is 17 amino acids. V lost 2 bases and J lost 15; bases outside the gene matches: 18. CDR3 loop: CASSERGGGQGLRILHF. CDR3 DNA sequence: TGTGCCAGCAGTGAAAGGGGTGGAGGACAGGGTCTAAGGATCCTCCACTTT.

The V gene is TRBV11-3, the J gene TRBJ2-1, with 9 nucleotides matching TRBD2. V was pared by 7 bases and J by 4 bases, with 11 bases of the junction left unmatched. Germline CDR1 is SGHNT and CDR2 is YENEEA. The CDR3 contains 16 residues. CDR3 region: CASITLRAGGYNEQFF. As DNA, the CDR3 is TGTGCCAGCATCACCCTCCGGGCGGGGGGGTACAATGAGCAGTTCTTC.

The CDR3 region has the DNA TGTGCCAGTAGTCTTCAGACAACCGGGGAGCTGTTTTTT. Amino acids: CASSLQTTGELFF. The gene calls are TRBV19 and TRBJ2-2; D is ambiguous. CDR1 and CDR2 (germline): LNHDA, SQIVND (reference sequence). The CDR3 extends over 13 amino acids. Trimming stripped 5 bases from V and 5 bases from J, with 9 bases between.

The rearrangement joins TRBV6-5 to TRBJ2-1; no clear D gene. This CDR3 has 15 residues. V lost 5 bases and J lost 11, with 22 bases in between. The germline CDR1 and CDR2 sequences are MNHEY and SVGAGI. In DNA, the CDR3 is TGTGCCAGCAGTCTTAAACACGGAGCCCAATCCCAGCAGTTCTTC. Translation: CASSLKHGAQSQQFF.

The rearrangement links TRBV27 to TRBJ1-1, with D perhaps matching TRBD1 (5 bases). The CDR3 extends over 15 amino acids. The V end lost 5 bases, the J end lost 7 bases, and 20 bases lay between the germline ends. The germline CDR1 and CDR2 sequences are MNHEY and SMNVEV (reference sequence). The CDR3 DNA follows: TGTGCCAGCAGTCCCCTAACAGGTGTAGGCCGTGAAGCTTTCTTT. Translating it yields CASSPLTGVGREAFF.

The chain links TRBV4-2 to TRBJ1-6; D is unclear. Germline V gives CDR1 LGHNA, CDR2 YNFKEQ. This CDR3 contains 15 residues. Trimming pared 2 bases from V and 4 bases from J, leaving 9 bases between. In nucleotides, the CDR3 is TGTGCCAGCAGCCAATTACAGACTTATAATTCACCCCTCCACTTT. As protein: CASSQLQTYNSPLHF.

This clone was seen a single time. The chain employs TRBV7-8 and TRBJ1-5, with D hard to call. This CDR3 has 14 amino acids. V shed 5 bases and J shed 4 bases, with 12 bases lying between them. Germline V gives CDR1 SGHVS, CDR2 FQNEAQ. CDR3 residues: CASSQWQINQPQHF. CDR3 coding DNA: TGTGCCAGCAGCCAGTGGCAGATTAATCAGCCCCAGCATTTT.

This chain uses TRBV12-5 with TRBJ1-1, with D possibly matching TRBD1 (5 bases). V shed 0 bases and J shed 9 bases, with 17 bases lying between them. Germline lookup yields CDR1 LGHNT and CDR2 FRNRAP. The CDR3 consists of 15 residues. The chain's CDR3 is CASGLVLAGRTQAFF. The CDR3 region has the DNA TGTGCTAGTGGTTTGGTACTGGCAGGGAGAACTCAAGCTTTCTTT.

The chain is built from TRBV5-8 and TRBJ2-7, with D unresolved. Germline V gene data show CDR1 as SGHTS and CDR2 as YDEGEE. The CDR3 sequence is 12 residues long. Trimming removed 0 bases at V and 3 bases at J, with 4 bases between. This CDR3 is CASSLEIYEQYF. The CDR3 DNA follows: TGTGCCAGCAGCTTGGAAATCTACGAGCAGTACTTC.

The V gene is TRBV5-1, the J gene TRBJ2-1; no firm D call. The V gene lost 4 bases and the J gene lost 5 bases, with 16 bases spanning the gap. The CDR3 totals 15 residues. Germline V lookup: CDR1 SGHRS, CDR2 YFSETQ. The CDR3 loop is CASSLDVRADNEQFF. In DNA, the CDR3 is TGCGCCAGCAGCCTGGACGTTAGGGCCGACAATGAGCAGTTCTTC. The complete variable domain, with remaining parts taken from reference TRBV5-1 and TRBJ2-1, reads KAGVTQTPRYLIKTRGQQVTLSCSPISGHRSVSWYQQTPGQGLQFLFEYFSETQRNKGNFPGRFSGRQFSNSRSEMNVSTLELGDSALYLCASSLDVRADNEQFFGPGTRLTVL.

V usage is TRBV7-9 and J usage is TRBJ2-3; TRBD2 matches 8 bases. J gave up 2 bases and V 7 bases, and 5 bases lay outside the gene matches. Germline CDR1 SEHNR, CDR2 FQNEAQ (reference sequence). This CDR3 is built from 14 residues. The CDR3 region has the DNA TGTGCCAGCAAAAGCGGGGGCCTCACAGATACGCAGTATTTT. This translates into CASKSGGLTDTQYF.

This sequence joins TRBV7-3 and TRBJ1-1; no reliable D call. The CDR3 runs to 14 residues. V was pared by 1 base and J by 2 bases, with 8 bases between. Germline lookup yields CDR1 SGHTA and CDR2 FQGTGA. In nucleotides, the CDR3 is TGTGCCAGCAGCTTAATCGGGGTAAACACTGAAGCTTTCTTT. It encodes CASSLIGVNTEAFF.

The chain uses TRBV5-1 and TRBJ2-1; TRBD2 matches at 10 bases. This CDR3 contains 19 residues. Germline values: CDR1 SGHRS, CDR2 YFSETQ. Trimming took 0 bases from V and 1 from J; bases not matched to a gene: 10. The chain's CDR3 is CASSLDKVAGGPSYNEQFF. CDR3 nucleotide sequence: TGCGCCAGCAGCTTGGATAAGGTAGCGGGGGGCCCTTCCTACAATGAGCAGTTCTTC.

The genes are TRBV2 and TRBJ2-2; D gene uncertain. In germline, CDR1 is SNHLY, CDR2 FYNNEI. V was shortened by 7 bases and J by 4 bases, with 10 bases between the two germline ends. This CDR3 has 13 residues. Written as DNA, the CDR3 is TGTGCCAGCAACCTCATTACCACCGGGGAGCTGTTTTTT. It yields the protein CASNLITTGELFF.

The chain employs TRBV6-5 and TRBJ1-1; D may be TRBD1 (5 bases). V was clipped by 9 bases and J by 7 bases, with 21 bases between them. The CDR3 is 14 residues long. The germline V gene has CDR1 MNHEY and CDR2 SVGAGI. This CDR3 is CASSRTTGGGEAFF. The DNA of the CDR3 is TGTGCCAGTTCCCGTACCACCGGGGGAGGTGAAGCTTTCTTT.

The genes are TRBV9 and TRBJ1-2; no reliable D call. This CDR3 spans 13 amino acids. Looked up from germline, CDR1 is SGDLS and CDR2 is YYNGEE. V was pared by 2 bases and J by 8 bases, with 13 bases between. DNA for the CDR3: TGTGCCAGCAGCGTGGGAGTCGCCGAGGGCTACACCTTC. Protein product: CASSVGVAEGYTF.

The chain employs TRBV7-8 and TRBJ1-1; no clear D gene. Germline CDR1 is SGHVS and CDR2 is FQNEAQ. The CDR3 spans 11 residues. V gave up 5 bases and J gave up 11 bases, with 12 bases separating them. The CDR3 DNA reads as TGTGCCAGCAGCCATATCCCCCCGGCTTTCTTT. This translates into CASSHIPPAFF.

In its sample, this clone was seen once. The rearrangement links TRBV5-8 to TRBJ1-1; no clear D gene. Germline lookup yields CDR1 SGHTS and CDR2 YDEGEE. The V and J ends lost 0 bases and 3 bases respectively, with 12 bases between them. The CDR3 has 15 amino acids. CDR3 region: CASSLGIVGDTEAFF. CDR3 nucleotides: TGTGCCAGCAGCTTGGGGATCGTCGGGGACACTGAAGCTTTCTTT. Complete variable domain (other parts from reference TRBV5-8 and TRBJ1-1): EAGVTQSPTHLIKTRGQQATLRCSPISGHTSVYWYQQALGLGLQFLLWYDEGEERNRGNFPPRFSGRQFPNYSSELNVNALELEDSALYLCASSLGIVGDTEAFFGQGTRLTVV.

This chain uses TRBV6-1 with TRBJ2-5; D not certain. The CDR3 extends over 13 amino acids. In germline, CDR1 is MNHNS, CDR2 SASEGT. Trimming removed 10 bases at V and 1 base at J, with 13 bases between. This chain's CDR3 is CATEGSFQETQYF. The CDR3 DNA reads as TGTGCCACCGAAGGCAGCTTCCAAGAGACCCAGTACTTC.

This clone came up once. This chain links TRBV29-1 with TRBJ1-2, with 8 nucleotides matching TRBD1. After removal of 5 bases from V and 5 bases from J, the junction contained 7 bases not matched to a gene. The CDR3 spans 13 residues. Germline CDR1 and CDR2: SQVTM and ANQGSEA. The CDR3 sequence: CSVITGGVYGYTF. The CDR3 coding sequence is TGCAGCGTTATCACAGGGGGAGTATATGGCTACACCTTC.